Each of the 2 T cell receptor beta chains below was sequenced from the same sample in a study of Ad26.COV2.S vaccination and SARS-CoV-2 variants. The assay was immunoSEQ multiplex PCR, and TCRdb's table has in-frame clones only and misses some. The sample comprises around 340,000 clones, approximately 90% of which are singletons, and roughly 5% rests with the top ten. As for treatment: roughly 18 received Ad26.COV2.S at low or high dose, single or two shots; several received placebo; per-sample allocation not given. Sample collection was performed on day 63 after the first vaccine or placebo injection. The sample was peripheral blood, taken in a trial of Ad26.COV2.S vaccine versus placebo. All receptors come from a person between 18 and 59 years old who received the Ad26.COV2.S COVID-19 vaccine or a placebo.

The gene calls are TRBV3-1 (or the pseudogene TRBV3-2) and TRBJ1-6; D not certain. With 3 bases removed from V and 7 bases from J, the gap between germline ends came to 4 bases. Germline CDR1 and CDR2: LGHDT and YNNKEL (reference sequence). The CDR3 has 12 amino acids. CDR3 amino acids: CASSHRNSPLHF. CDR3 nucleotides: TGTGCCAGCAGCCATCGCAATTCACCCCTCCACTTT.

The J gene is TRBJ1-5, the V gene TRBV28; 9 nucleotides match TRBD1. The V gene end was trimmed by 6 bases and the J gene end by 7 bases; junction bases not matched to a gene: 10. Germline V lookup: CDR1 MDHEN, CDR2 SYDVKM. The CDR3 covers 15 residues. CDR3 residues: CASSHRDRAKQPQHF. As DNA, the CDR3 is TGTGCCAGCAGCCATAGGGACAGGGCGAAACAGCCCCAGCATTTT.